Listed below are T cell receptor beta chains from one sample, sequenced in a study of CD8 T cells in ankylosing spondylitis. TCRdb called the 5' RACE reads again in MiXCR, with one record for every CDR3 protein. The sample lists about 35,000 distinct CDR3 sequences, around a tenth seen once, with 16% in the top ten. What was sequenced was blood, either unsorted or a sorted T cell fraction (not recorded which). The receptors shown here come from a male donor with ankylosing spondylitis or in good health (not recorded which). CDR3s include the opening cysteine and the closing phenylalanine or tryptophan. A D gene is named only where the DNA matches it firmly. A clone size is listed for some rows: how often the clone was seen (once, few, many), or a class if it is expanded.

d_call j_call v_call clone_size cdr3_nt cdr3_aa
TRBD1 TRBJ1-5 TRBV30 many TGTGCCTGGAGCATCACGAGGGGGCTCAATCAGCCCCAGCATTTT CAWSITRGLNQPQHF
. TRBJ2-3 TRBV6-2/TRBV6-3 many TGTGCCAGCACCAGGGACAGCACAGATACGCAGTATTTT CASTRDSTDTQYF
. TRBJ2-1 TRBV9 many TGTGCCAGCAGCGTAGACTCGGTCTCTGCTACCTACAATGAGCAGTTCTTC CASSVDSVSATYNEQFF
TRBD1 TRBJ1-2 TRBV12-3/TRBV12-4 many TGTGCCAGCAGTTTCCGTTCAGGGGGCGGTGGCTACACCTTC CASSFRSGGGGYTF
. TRBJ2-7 TRBV12-3/TRBV12-4 many TGTGCCAGCAGTTTAGTGTCCGAAACCTACGAGCAGTACTTC CASSLVSETYEQYF
. TRBJ2-2 TRBV12-3/TRBV12-4 many TGTGCCAGCAGTTTAGTGAGAAGCACCGGGGAGCTGTTTTTT CASSLVRSTGELFF
. TRBJ2-1 TRBV4-3 many TGCGCCTCGGCGAGGGAGAGTGTTGGGAATGAGCAGTTCTTC CASARESVGNEQFF
TRBD2 TRBJ2-1 TRBV12-3/TRBV12-4 many TGTGCCAGCAGTTTACTTGAGGGGACTAGAGGGGGCAATGAGCAGTTCTTC CASSLLEGTRGGNEQFF
TRBD2 TRBJ2-5 TRBV6-5 many TGTGCCAGCGGGACTAGGGAGACCCAGTACTTC CASGTRETQYF
TRBD1 TRBJ2-3 TRBV7-2 many TGTGCCAGCAGCTCGACAGGGTATGGCCTGACAGATACGCAGTATTTT CASSSTGYGLTDTQYF
. TRBJ2-5 TRBV9 many TGTGCCAGCAGCGTAGAGACCCTGGGGGCCCAGTACTTC CASSVETLGAQYF
TRBD1 TRBJ1-1 TRBV7-3 many TGTGCCAGCAGCCTCGGGACAGCCACTGAAGCTTTCTTT CASSLGTATEAFF
. TRBJ2-1 TRBV5-1 many TGCGCCAGCAGCTTGGCTGTTCGGGGCAATGAGCAGTTCTTC CASSLAVRGNEQFF
. TRBJ2-3 TRBV2 few TGTGCCAGCAGTCTAGGGACGGAGGCTAGCACAGATACGCAGTATTTT CASSLGTEASTDTQYF
TRBD2 TRBJ2-2 TRBV27 many TGTGCCAGCAGGGGTAGCGGGAGCACCGGGGAGCTGTTTTTT CASRGSGSTGELFF
. TRBJ1-4 TRBV18 few TGTGCCAGCTCACCGGGCGCTTCGGGTGAAAAACTGTTTTTT CASSPGASGEKLFF
. TRBJ2-7 TRBV10-2 many TGCGCCAGCAGTGAGTGGGCCCGGGACGAGCAGTACTTC CASSEWARDEQYF
. TRBJ1-5 TRBV4-1 . TGCGCCAGCAGCCAGGAAAACAGGGAGACTCAGCCCCAGCATTTT CASSQENRETQPQHF
. TRBJ2-3 TRBV7-2 . TGTGCCAGCAGCTTAGCGGCTTCAGGGGCAGATACGCAGTATTTT CASSLAASGADTQYF
TRBD2 TRBJ2-7 TRBV7-2 . TGTGCCAGCAGCTTAGCCATGCCGGGACTAGGTTACGAGCAGTACTTC CASSLAMPGLGYEQYF
TRBD2 TRBJ2-7 TRBV29-1 few TGCAGCGTTGTGAGCGGGGCCTTCCCCTCCTACGAGCAGTACTTC CSVVSGAFPSYEQYF
TRBD2 TRBJ2-1 TRBV3-1 many TGTGCCAGCAGCCCATCCGGGACTAGCCCCTACAATGAGCAGTTCTTC CASSPSGTSPYNEQFF
. TRBJ2-2 TRBV11-2 many TGTGCCAGCAGCTTAAGAGCGGTCACCGGGGAGCTGTTTTTT CASSLRAVTGELFF
. TRBJ2-1 TRBV24-1 many TGTGCCACCAGTTCGGTCAGCTCGAGAGAGCAGTTCTTC CATSSVSSREQFF
. TRBJ2-3 TRBV7-9 . TGTGCCAGCAAGCTGGACGGGCGCTGGGGAGATACGCAGTATTTT CASKLDGRWGDTQYF
. TRBJ2-1 TRBV7-3 few TGTGCCAGCAGCTTAAGTGACTACAATGAGCAGTTCTTC CASSLSDYNEQFF
. TRBJ1-1 TRBV5-5 many TGTGCCAGCAGCTTATCGGGAGGGGCTGAAGCTTTCTTT CASSLSGGAEAFF
TRBD2 TRBJ2-2 TRBV20-1 many TGCAGTGCTAGAGTGGGCGGGAGGGCCGACACCGGGGAGCTGTTTTTT CSARVGGRADTGELFF
. TRBJ2-3 TRBV3-1 many TGTGCCAGCAGCCAAGTACAACTAGGTACAGATACGCAGTATTTT CASSQVQLGTDTQYF
TRBD2 TRBJ2-3 TRBV20-1 many TGCAGTGCCACCTCCCAGCGGGAGAATGGGGATACGCAGTATTTT CSATSQRENGDTQYF